This TCR beta chain was obtained from a study of T cell responses to AZD1222 COVID-19 vaccine. Trimming cost V 7 bases and J 3 bases; bases outside gene matches: 8. Germline CDR1 and CDR2: SGHRS and YFSETQ. The CDR3 contains 14 residues. A few counts support this clone. No antigen is known for it. Clones were read by immunoSEQ multiplex PCR, and TCRdb kept only the in-frame ones, dropping some. This table has about 150,000 clones, about 90% appearing once. The study, taken as a whole, reports: Donors were mostly white British, more females; clonal diversity possibly underestimated. A rise in Spike-specific TCR breadth and depth followed two AZD1222 doses. Nearly half of the spike-specific TCRs reportedly recognize variant regions that carry no mutations.

The receptor comes from an adult who received the AZD1222 COVID-19 vaccine. The sequenced sample was peripheral blood, obtained 28 days after the second AZD1222 dose. The chain combines TRBV5-1 with TRBJ2-5, with 8 bases fitting TRBD2. This CDR3 is CASGLVGGEETQYF. The CDR3 region has the DNA TGCGCCAGCGGTCTGGTCGGGGGGGAAGAGACCCAGTACTTC. Full variable domain (outside the CDR3, taken from reference TRBV5-1 and TRBJ2-5): KAGVTQTPRYLIKTRGQQVTLSCSPISGHRSVSWYQQTPGQGLQFLFEYFSETQRNKGNFPGRFSGRQFSNSRSEMNVSTLELGDSALYLCASGLVGGEETQYFGPGTRLLVL.